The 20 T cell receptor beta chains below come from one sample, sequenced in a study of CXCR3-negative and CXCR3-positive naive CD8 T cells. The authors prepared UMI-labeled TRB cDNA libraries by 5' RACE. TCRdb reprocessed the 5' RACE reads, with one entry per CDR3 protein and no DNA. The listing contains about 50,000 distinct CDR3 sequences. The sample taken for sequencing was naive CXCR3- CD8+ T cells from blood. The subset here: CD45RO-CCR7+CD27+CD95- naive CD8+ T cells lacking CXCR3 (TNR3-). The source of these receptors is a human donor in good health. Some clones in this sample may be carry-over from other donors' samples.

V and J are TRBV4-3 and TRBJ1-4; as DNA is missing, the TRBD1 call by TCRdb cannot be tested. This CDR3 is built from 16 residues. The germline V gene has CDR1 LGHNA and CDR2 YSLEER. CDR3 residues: CASSQDARGGGEKLFF.

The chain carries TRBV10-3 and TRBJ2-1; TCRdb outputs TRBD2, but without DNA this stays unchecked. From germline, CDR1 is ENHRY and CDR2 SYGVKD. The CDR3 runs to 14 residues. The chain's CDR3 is CAIRRLAGNNEQFF.

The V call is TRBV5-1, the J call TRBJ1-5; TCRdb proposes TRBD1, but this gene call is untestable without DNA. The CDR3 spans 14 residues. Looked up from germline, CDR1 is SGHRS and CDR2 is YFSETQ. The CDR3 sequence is CASSWASGVQPQHF.

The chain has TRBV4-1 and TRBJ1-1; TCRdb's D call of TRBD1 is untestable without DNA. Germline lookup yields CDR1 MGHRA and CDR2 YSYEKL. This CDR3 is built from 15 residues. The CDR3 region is CASSPSGTGPTEAFF.

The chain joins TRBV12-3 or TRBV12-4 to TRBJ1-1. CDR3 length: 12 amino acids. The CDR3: CASNNRNTEAFF.

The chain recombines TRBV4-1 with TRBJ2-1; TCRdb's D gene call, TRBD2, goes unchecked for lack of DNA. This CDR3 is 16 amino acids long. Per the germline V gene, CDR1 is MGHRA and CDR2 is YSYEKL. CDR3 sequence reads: CASSQVFGGAADEQFF.

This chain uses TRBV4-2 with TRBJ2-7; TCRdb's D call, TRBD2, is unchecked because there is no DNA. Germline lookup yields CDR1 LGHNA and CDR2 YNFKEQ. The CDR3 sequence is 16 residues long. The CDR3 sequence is CASSQDLGSGGNEQYF.

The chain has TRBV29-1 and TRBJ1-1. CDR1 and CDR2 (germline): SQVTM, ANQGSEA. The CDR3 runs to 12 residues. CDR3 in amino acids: CSVEEGWPEAFF.

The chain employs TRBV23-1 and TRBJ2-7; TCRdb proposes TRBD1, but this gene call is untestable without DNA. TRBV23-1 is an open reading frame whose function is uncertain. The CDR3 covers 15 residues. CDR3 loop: CASSPGELVSYEQYF.

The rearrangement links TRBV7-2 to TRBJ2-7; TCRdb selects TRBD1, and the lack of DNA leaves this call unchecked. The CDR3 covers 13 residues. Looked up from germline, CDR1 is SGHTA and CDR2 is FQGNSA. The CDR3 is CASSSGQNYEQYF.

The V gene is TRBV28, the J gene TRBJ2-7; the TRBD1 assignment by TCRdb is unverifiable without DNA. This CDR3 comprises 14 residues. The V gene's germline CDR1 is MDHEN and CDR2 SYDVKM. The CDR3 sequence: CASSPWGRPHEQYF.

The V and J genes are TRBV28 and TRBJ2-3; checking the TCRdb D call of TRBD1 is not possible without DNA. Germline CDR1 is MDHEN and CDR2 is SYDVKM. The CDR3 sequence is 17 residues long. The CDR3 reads CASSTRQGWTSTDTQYF.

The CDR3 loop reads CSAEVTGPNTGELFF. The genes are TRBV29-1 and TRBJ2-2; TCRdb indicates TRBD1, and absent DNA this call remains unverified. The CDR3 loop spans 15 amino acids. CDR1 and CDR2 (germline): SQVTM, ANQGSEA.

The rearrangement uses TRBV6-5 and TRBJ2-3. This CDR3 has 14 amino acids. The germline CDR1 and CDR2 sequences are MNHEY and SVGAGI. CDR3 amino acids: CASSYLAEPDTQYF.

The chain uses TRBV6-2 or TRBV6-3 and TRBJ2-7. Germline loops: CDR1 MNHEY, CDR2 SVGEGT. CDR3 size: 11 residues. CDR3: CASRTYYEQYF.

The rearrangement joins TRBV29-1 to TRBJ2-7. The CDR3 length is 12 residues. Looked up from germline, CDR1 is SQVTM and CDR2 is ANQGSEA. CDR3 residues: CSVELSDYEQYF.

The CDR3 region is CSARTGQGETQYF. The V gene is TRBV20-1, the J gene TRBJ2-5; TCRdb's D call of TRBD1 is untestable without DNA. The CDR3 loop spans 13 amino acids. Germline CDR1 and CDR2: DFQATT and SNEGSKA (reference sequence).

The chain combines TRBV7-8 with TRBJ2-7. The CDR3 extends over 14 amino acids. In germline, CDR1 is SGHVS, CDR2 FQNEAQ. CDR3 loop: CASSLAQIRTEQYF.

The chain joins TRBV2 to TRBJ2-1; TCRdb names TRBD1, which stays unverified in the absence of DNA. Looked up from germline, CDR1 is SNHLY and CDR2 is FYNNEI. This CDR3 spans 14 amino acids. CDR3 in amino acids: CASSGSQGAVEQFF.

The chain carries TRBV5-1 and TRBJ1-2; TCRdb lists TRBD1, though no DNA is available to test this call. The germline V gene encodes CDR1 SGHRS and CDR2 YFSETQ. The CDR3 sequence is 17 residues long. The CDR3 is CASSLLTPTESNYGYTF.